In its sample, the clone carrying this T cell receptor (beta chain) was seen once. Its target is unknown. It was healthy bone marrow donors who served as donors. This specimen belongs to a study of cytomegalovirus exposure and HLA in healthy donors. Overall study findings and caveats: The study assumed roughly uniform donor sequencing depth for presence/absence analyses. Per a later analysis, 16,951 TCR beta sequences showed association with HLA alleles at 0.05 false discovery rate. Most likely, a cluster of highly shared sequence variants arose as a sequencing artifact.

With 60 Vbeta and 13 Jbeta primers, the PCR was carried out. Assay: immunoSEQ multiplex PCR; the TCRdb copy retains only in-frame clones and omits some. Of 200,000 to 250,000 clones listed, approximately 81% are singletons. Germline CDR1 and CDR2: MNHEY and SMNVEV (reference sequence). This CDR3 has 15 residues. The J segment lost 1 base and the V segment lost 0 bases, leaving 0 bases of the junction unmatched. The sequence came from a girl aged 2 to 9 in good health and CMV-seronegative. Material: PBMCs. The chain uses TRBV27 and TRBJ1-1; TRBD1 matches 9 bases. The CDR3 is CASSLSTGGNTEAFF. CDR3 DNA: TGTGCCAGCAGTTTATCGACAGGGGGGAACACTGAAGCTTTCTTT.